Following are 19 T cell receptor beta chains from one sample sequenced in a study of cytomegalovirus exposure and HLA in healthy donors. The PCR made use of 60 Vbeta and 13 Jbeta primers. The assay was immunoSEQ multiplex PCR, and TCRdb's table has in-frame clones only and misses some. The profile shows about 170,000 clones, 73% of them singletons. Sequencing input: PBMCs. The receptors here all came from a woman aged 18-29 years in good health and CMV-seropositive.

The chain has TRBV9 and TRBJ2-1; D uncertain. Germline CDR1 and CDR2: SGDLS and YYNGEE. The CDR3 length is 14 residues. V lost 7 bases and J lost 0, with 11 bases in between. CDR3: CASGSGGSYNEQFF. DNA of the CDR3: TGTGCCAGCGGTTCAGGTGGCTCCTACAATGAGCAGTTCTTC.

The chain uses TRBV5-4 and TRBJ2-5, with D maybe TRBD2 (5 bases). The V gene lost 6 bases and the J gene lost 2 bases, with 14 bases spanning the gap. Germline V gene lookup returns CDR1 SGHNT and CDR2 YYREEE (reference sequence). This CDR3 contains 14 residues. CDR3 nucleotides: TGTGCCAGCACCGTGCGGTCGGGGCAAGAGACCCAGTACTTC. As protein: CASTVRSGQETQYF.

The CDR3 loop reads CASSLSGGPFNTEAFF. The CDR3, as DNA: TGTGCCAGCAGTTTATCGGGGGGGCCCTTCAACACTGAAGCTTTCTTT. The J gene is TRBJ1-1, the V gene TRBV27; maybe TRBD1 (6 bases). CDR1 and CDR2 from the germline V gene are MNHEY and SMNVEV (reference sequence). This CDR3 has 16 residues. Between the trimmed V and J ends, which lost 0 bases and 2 bases, there was a span of 13 bases.

The genes are TRBV5-1 and TRBJ1-1, with 7 bases lining up with TRBD1. The ends lost 3 bases at V and 7 bases at J; junction bases unmatched: 6. In germline, CDR1 is SGHRS, CDR2 YFSETQ. This CDR3 spans 13 amino acids. CDR3 DNA: TGCGCCAGCAGCTCGTACAGGGGCGGTGAAGCTTTCTTT. Protein sequence: CASSSYRGGEAFF.

The rearrangement joins TRBV14 to TRBJ2-7, with 7 bases matching TRBD1. The CDR3 loop spans 13 amino acids. V lost 8 bases and J lost 7; bases outside the gene matches: 11. In germline, CDR1 is SGHDN, CDR2 FVKESK. The CDR3 nucleotides are TGTGCCAGCGGCAGGGGGATCAGTGAGGAGCAGTACTTC. Residues: CASGRGISEEQYF. Looking up the rest from reference TRBV14 and TRBJ2-7 gives the full variable domain: EAGVTQFPSHSVIEKGQTVTLRCDPISGHDNLYWYRRVMGKEIKFLLHFVKESKQDESGMPNNRFLAERTGGTYSTLKVQPAELEDSGVYFCASGRGISEEQYFGPGTRLTVT.

The genes are TRBV18 and TRBJ2-7, with D perhaps matching TRBD1 (6 bases). V was trimmed by 3 bases and J by 4 bases, leaving 16 bases between them. Germline-derived CDR1 and CDR2 are KGHSH and LQKENI. This CDR3 comprises 15 residues. As DNA, the CDR3 is TGTGCCAGCTCACCCCCGCAGGGGATAGGGTACGAGCAGTACTTC. It translates to CASSPPQGIGYEQYF.

The V and J genes are TRBV28 and TRBJ1-1, with 12 positions matching TRBD1. Trimming took 3 bases from V and 1 from J; bases not matched to a gene: 3. This CDR3 region has 16 residues. Germline lookup yields CDR1 MDHEN and CDR2 SYDVKM. The CDR3 DNA sequence: TGTGCCAGCAGTTTCGGGACAGGGGGCCCGAACACTGAAGCTTTCTTT. Its translation is CASSFGTGGPNTEAFF.

The rearrangement links TRBV5-1 to TRBJ2-7, with TRBD2 matching 8 bases. The CDR3 runs 16 residues. The V gene's germline CDR1 is SGHRS and CDR2 YFSETQ. Trimming removed 0 bases from V and 2 bases from J; junction bases left unmatched: 7. CDR3 DNA sequence: TGCGCCAGCAGCTTGGCCCCGGGGGGGATGACCTACGAGCAGTACTTC. It is translated as CASSLAPGGMTYEQYF.

In nucleotides, the CDR3 is TGTGCCTGGAGTGTACTGGGAGGCTCCTACGAGCAGTACTTC. This translates into CAWSVLGGSYEQYF. This chain uses TRBV30 with TRBJ2-7; maybe TRBD2 (6 bases). The CDR3 covers 14 residues. V lost 0 bases, J lost 0 bases, and 9 bases lay in between. CDR1 GTSNPN and CDR2 SVGIG come from the germline V gene (reference sequence). The full variable domain, with the rest looked up from reference TRBV30 and TRBJ2-7, is SQTIHQWPATLVQPVGSPLSLECTVEGTSNPNLYWYRQAAGRGLQLLFYSVGIGQISSEVPQNLSASRPQDRQFILSSKKLLLSDSGFYLCAWSVLGGSYEQYFGPGTRLTVT.

CDR3 sequence: CASSQEGPGGRYNEQFF. CDR3 sequence (DNA): TGCGCCAGCAGCCAAGAGGGACCCGGGGGGAGGTACAATGAGCAGTTCTTC. The chain has TRBV4-3 and TRBJ2-1; 7 positions match TRBD2. Germline trimming cut 0 bases from V and 4 bases from J; bases unmatched to any gene: 9. Germline values: CDR1 LGHNA, CDR2 YSLEER. The CDR3 has 17 residues.

This clone showed up just once. The chain recombines TRBV6-5 with TRBJ1-4; the D is unclear. The CDR3 contains 14 residues. V gave up 4 bases and J gave up 10 bases, with 16 bases separating them. Germline V gene data show CDR1 as MNHEY and CDR2 as SVGAGI. CDR3 sequence: CASSLTRAGGKLFF. The CDR3 coding sequence is TGTGCCAGCAGTTTAACAAGGGCCGGAGGAAAACTGTTTTTT.

In this sample, this clone turned up a few times. The V gene is TRBV29-1, the J gene TRBJ1-1; TRBD1 agrees at 7 bases. Germline CDR1 and CDR2: SQVTM and ANQGSEA. J gave up 5 bases and V 4 bases, and 4 bases lay outside the gene matches. This CDR3 contains 12 residues. The CDR3 nucleotides are TGCAGCGTTGCAGGGGGAGGAACTGAAGCTTTCTTT. This gives the protein CSVAGGGTEAFF.

This clone appeared a single time. This chain connects TRBV7-6 to TRBJ2-7, with 8 bases aligning to TRBD1. The CDR3 consists of 14 residues. V was clipped by 6 bases and J by 0 bases; unmatched bases: 4. CDR1 and CDR2 from the germline V gene are SGHVS and FNYEAQ. The CDR3 nucleotides read TGTGCCAGCAGTCCCGGGACAGGCTCCTACGAGCAGTACTTC. It specifies CASSPGTGSYEQYF.

This clone was counted once. V gene TRBV7-9 combines with J gene TRBJ2-2; 8 nucleotides align to TRBD1. Germline CDR1 SEHNR, CDR2 FQNEAQ (reference sequence). The CDR3 consists of 18 residues. Trimming cost V 2 bases and J 6 bases; bases outside gene matches: 14. The CDR3 DNA follows: TGTGCCAGCAGCTTAATCCGGACAGGGCCCTATCGGGCCGGGGAGCTGTTTTTT. It translates to CASSLIRTGPYRAGELFF.

This clone was detected only a few times. The V call is TRBV4-3, the J call TRBJ1-4, with a possible D match to TRBD1 (5 bases). V lost 0 bases, J lost 6 bases, and 11 bases lay in between. CDR1 is LGHNA, CDR2 YSLEER, per germline. This CDR3 has 15 residues. The CDR3 coding sequence is TGCGCCAGCAGCCAAGATCCAGCGGGACATGAAAAACTGTTTTTT. It is translated as CASSQDPAGHEKLFF.

The chain employs TRBV7-2 and TRBJ2-1; perhaps TRBD1 as D (6 bases). Germline values: CDR1 SGHTA, CDR2 FQGNSA. The CDR3 totals 14 residues. Trimming took off 1 base at V and 8 bases at J, with 12 bases between the two ends. CDR3 nucleotides: TGTGCCAGCAGCTTAGGAGGCAGGGGATATGAGCAGTTCTTC. It is translated as CASSLGGRGYEQFF. Filled out from reference TRBV7-2 and TRBJ2-1, the complete variable domain reads GAGVSQSPSNKVTEKGKDVELRCDPISGHTALYWYRQSLGQGLEFLIYFQGNSAPDKSGLPSDRFSAERTGGSVSTLTIQRTQQEDSAVYLCASSLGGRGYEQFFGPGTRLTVL.

This chain uses TRBV19 with TRBJ1-2, with 7 nucleotides matching TRBD1. Looked up from germline, CDR1 is LNHDA and CDR2 is SQIVND (reference sequence). Trimming at V came to 9 bases and at J to 1 base, leaving 11 bases not matched to a gene. The CDR3 is 15 amino acids. CDR3 coding DNA: TGTGCCAGCACAGGGGCCGGTAGGAGTAACTATGGCTACACCTTC. As protein: CASTGAGRSNYGYTF.

V usage is TRBV5-4 and J usage is TRBJ1-3; D is possibly TRBD1 (6 bases). Germline loops: CDR1 SGHNT, CDR2 YYREEE (reference sequence). V was cut by 0 bases and J by 1 base, with 11 bases left in between. This CDR3 has 16 residues. The CDR3 loop is CASSLDGGRSGNTIYF. The CDR3 nucleotides are TGTGCCAGCAGCTTGGACGGGGGGCGGTCTGGAAACACCATATATTTT.

This chain uses TRBV11-2 with TRBJ2-5, with D possibly TRBD1 on 6 matching bases. The CDR3 spans 12 residues. Germline V gene sequence: CDR1 SGHAT, CDR2 FQNNGV. V lost 5 bases and J 7 bases, leaving 11 bases between the germline ends. Here the CDR3 DNA reads TGTGCCAGCAGCCCAGAGACAGGGACCCAGTACTTC. Its protein product is CASSPETGTQYF.